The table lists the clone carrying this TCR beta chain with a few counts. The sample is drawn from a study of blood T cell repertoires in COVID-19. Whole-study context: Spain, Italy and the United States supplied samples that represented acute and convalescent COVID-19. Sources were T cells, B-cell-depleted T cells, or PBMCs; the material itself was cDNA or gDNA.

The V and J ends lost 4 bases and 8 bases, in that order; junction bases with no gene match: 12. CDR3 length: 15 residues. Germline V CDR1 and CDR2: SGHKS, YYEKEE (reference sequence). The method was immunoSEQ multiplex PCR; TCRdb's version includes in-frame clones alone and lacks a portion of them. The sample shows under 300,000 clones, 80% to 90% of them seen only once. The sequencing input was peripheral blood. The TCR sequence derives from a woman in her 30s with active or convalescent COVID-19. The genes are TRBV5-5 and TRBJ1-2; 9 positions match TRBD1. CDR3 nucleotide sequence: TGTGCCAGCAGCCCCCGTGGGACAGGGAGGGACGGCTACACCTTC. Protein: CASSPRGTGRDGYTF.